This TCR beta chain was profiled in a study of a mutant IDH1 vaccine in newly diagnosed glioma. Study-level background: Initiation of the vaccine course occurred 4-6 weeks after radiotherapy alone, or alongside temozolomide cycles. An approximately 62% male, 37.5% female split and a mean age of 40.4 years characterized treated patients. Points from the study as a whole: Top-clonotype changes in peripheral T cells seemed unrelated to pseudoprogression.

A note on this clone: Its antigen is undetermined.

Time point described: week 23, last vaccination. The study gave 300 ug of mutant IDH1 20-mer peptide per vaccine dose, with topical imiquimod. CDR1 SGHRS and CDR2 YFSETQ come from the germline V gene. The CDR3 runs 17 residues. Trimming took off 0 bases at V and 0 bases at J, with 13 bases between the two ends. Method: immunoSEQ multiplex PCR; TCRdb's copy keeps in-frame clones and lacks some. This sample yields almost 85,000 clones, of which over 75% are seen a single time; around 2% belongs to the top ten. The sequence derives from a man younger than 45 with glioma. Some clones in this sample may be carry-over from other donors' samples. Source: PBMCs, taken from a glioma patient whose treatment included an IDH1 peptide vaccine. J is TRBJ1-3 and V is TRBV5-1; D is undetermined. The CDR3 protein is CASSLGSWGVSGNTIYF. The CDR3 nucleotides are TGCGCCAGCAGCTTGGGGTCCTGGGGAGTCTCTGGAAACACCATATATTTT.